This T cell receptor beta chain appears in the sequencing data of a study of T cell responses to AZD1222 COVID-19 vaccine. General study results and limits: Nearly half of the spike-specific TCRs reportedly recognize variant regions that carry no mutations.

The germline gives CDR1 LGHDT, CDR2 YNNKEL (reference sequence). The ends lost 4 bases at V and 0 bases at J; junction bases unmatched: 4. CDR3 length equals 15 residues. Worth noting for this clone: What it binds is not known.

TCRdb keeps only in-frame clones here, not all; method: immunoSEQ multiplex PCR. The sample lists 110,000 or so clones, approximately 90% occurring once. This clonotype was sampled from an adult in good health. J is TRBJ2-3 and V is TRBV3-1 (or the pseudogene TRBV3-2); TRBD1 agrees at 7 bases. Sample: peripheral blood, taken on day 0 of AZD1222 vaccination. CDR3 in amino acids: CASSPGQASTDTQYF. Here the CDR3 DNA reads TGTGCCAGCAGCCCTGGACAGGCTAGCACAGATACGCAGTATTTT.